A selection of T cell receptor beta chains follows, all from one sample in a study of T-cell memory formation after mild COVID-19. TCRdb processed the 5' RACE reads anew with MiXCR; each CDR3 protein has one entry. The repertoire consists of more than 400,000 distinct CDR3 sequences, with 15% to 20% occurring once and the leading ten covering about 12%. Sample: PBMCs or a T cell subset sorted from them (not recorded which). Receptors originate from an adult woman who had mild COVID-19 (a few samples of this study predate the infection). Cell type and time point are not known. CDR3s include the opening cysteine and the closing phenylalanine or tryptophan. A D gene is named only where the DNA matches it firmly. Clone sizes are given selectively: once, few, many, or a class where the clone is expanded.

>TRBV11-2|TRBJ2-2|few|TRBD1
TGTGCCAGCAGACCCAGGAGGACAGGGGCCGGGGAGCTGTTTTTT
CASRPRRTGAGELFF
>TRBV4-1|TRBJ2-1|.|.
TGCGCCAGCAGCCAAGATCCGGGGTTGGGGGTAAAGCAGTTCTTC
CASSQDPGLGVKQFF
>TRBV7-9|TRBJ2-3|.|.
TGTGCCAGCAGACCAGGGACTGGCACAGATACGCAGTATTTT
CASRPGTGTDTQYF
>TRBV5-1|TRBJ2-1|.|TRBD1
TGCGCCAGCAGCTTGGGAGCCGGACAGGCCTACAATGAGCAGTTCTTC
CASSLGAGQAYNEQFF
>TRBV5-1|TRBJ1-1|few|.
TGCGCCAGCAGCTTAAAGCCGTGGGGGAACACTGAAGCTTTCTTT
CASSLKPWGNTEAFF
>TRBV5-5|TRBJ2-6|.|.
TGTGCCAGCAGTCCTGGACGGATCTCTGGGGCCAACGTCCTGACTTTC
CASSPGRISGANVLTF
>TRBV6-5|TRBJ1-1|many|.
TGTGCCAGCAGTTACTTGCAGGGGATCGAAGCTTTCTTT
CASSYLQGIEAFF
>TRBV10-3|TRBJ1-5|.|.
TGTGCCATCAGTGAAATGGGCAATCAGCCCCAGCATTTT
CAISEMGNQPQHF
>TRBV24-1|TRBJ2-7|.|TRBD2
TGTGCCACCAGTGACCCGACCGGGACTAGCGGGAGCTACGAGCAGTACTTC
CATSDPTGTSGSYEQYF
>TRBV5-6|TRBJ2-2|.|TRBD2
TGTGCCAGCAGCGGGACTAGCGCTAACACCGGGGAGCTGTTTTTT
CASSGTSANTGELFF
>TRBV5-1|TRBJ2-7|.|TRBD1
TGCGCCAGCAGCTTCGGGACAGGGGTTCCCTACGAGCAGTACTTC
CASSFGTGVPYEQYF
>TRBV18|TRBJ2-7|.|.
TGTGCCAGCTCACCGCGGATTGAAACCTACGAGCAGTACTTC
CASSPRIETYEQYF
>TRBV3-1|TRBJ2-3|.|TRBD2
TGTGCCAGCAGTATCGGACTAGCGGGGGGCGCAGATACGCAGTATTTT
CASSIGLAGGADTQYF
>TRBV2|TRBJ2-5|few|TRBD2
TGTGCCAGCAGTGTCGGAGCGGGGCGAGAGACCCAGTACTTC
CASSVGAGRETQYF
>TRBV29-1|TRBJ2-7|few|TRBD1
TGCAGCGTCTACGGGACAGGGGTGGACGAGCAGTACTTC
CSVYGTGVDEQYF
>TRBV18|TRBJ2-5|.|TRBD2
TGTGCCAGCTCACAGGGCCTAGCGGGAAGTGGAGAGACCCAGTACTTC
CASSQGLAGSGETQYF